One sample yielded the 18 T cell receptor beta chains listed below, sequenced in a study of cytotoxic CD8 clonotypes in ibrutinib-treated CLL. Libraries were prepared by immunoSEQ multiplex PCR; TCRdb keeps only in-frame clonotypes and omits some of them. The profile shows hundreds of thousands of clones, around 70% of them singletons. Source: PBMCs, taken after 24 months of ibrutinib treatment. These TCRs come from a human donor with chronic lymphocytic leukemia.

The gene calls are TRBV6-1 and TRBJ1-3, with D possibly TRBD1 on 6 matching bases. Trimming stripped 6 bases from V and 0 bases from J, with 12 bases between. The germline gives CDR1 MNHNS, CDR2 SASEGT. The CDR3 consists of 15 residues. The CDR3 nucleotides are TGTGCCAGCAGAGGGGGTGGGCGCTCTGGAAACACCATATATTTT. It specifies CASRGGGRSGNTIYF.

Here the CDR3 reads CASSQASNWDGSYEQYF. CDR3 bases: TGCGCCAGCAGCCAAGCATCCAATTGGGACGGCTCCTACGAGCAGTACTTC. The rearrangement uses TRBV4-1 and TRBJ2-7; D possibly matches TRBD1 or TRBD2 (5 bases each). The V end lost 1 base, the J end lost 0 bases, and 16 bases lay between the germline ends. The CDR3 is made up of 17 amino acids. The germline gives CDR1 MGHRA, CDR2 YSYEKL.

The DNA of the CDR3 is TGTGCCAGCAGTCCCCTTAGGGCGAACACCGGGGAGCTGTTTTTT. Encoded protein: CASSPLRANTGELFF. J is TRBJ2-2 and V is TRBV7-3; D ambiguous. Germline assignment: CDR1 SGHTA and CDR2 FQGTGA. Trimming took 6 bases from V and 0 from J, leaving 11 bases between them. CDR3 size: 15 residues.

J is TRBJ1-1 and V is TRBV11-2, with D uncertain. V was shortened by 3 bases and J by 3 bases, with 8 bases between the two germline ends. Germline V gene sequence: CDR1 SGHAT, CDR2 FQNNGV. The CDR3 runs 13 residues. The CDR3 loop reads CASSLRGHTEAFF. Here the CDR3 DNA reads TGTGCCAGCAGCTTGAGAGGGCACACTGAAGCTTTCTTT.

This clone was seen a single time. CDR3 sequence: CASSPGQGPVEQYF. The CDR3 DNA reads TGTGCCAGCAGCCCGGGACAGGGGCCTGTGGAGCAGTACTTC. The V gene is TRBV11-2, the J gene TRBJ2-7; 10 bases match TRBD1. Germline CDR1 is SGHAT and CDR2 is FQNNGV. The trim removed 5 bases at V and 7 bases at J, leaving 8 bases unmatched. CDR3 length equals 14 residues.

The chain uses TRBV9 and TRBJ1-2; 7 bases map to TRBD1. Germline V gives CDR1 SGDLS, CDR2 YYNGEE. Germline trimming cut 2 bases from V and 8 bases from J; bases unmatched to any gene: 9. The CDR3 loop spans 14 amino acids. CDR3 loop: CASSVETGRSGYTF. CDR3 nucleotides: TGTGCCAGCAGCGTCGAGACAGGGAGAAGCGGCTACACCTTC.

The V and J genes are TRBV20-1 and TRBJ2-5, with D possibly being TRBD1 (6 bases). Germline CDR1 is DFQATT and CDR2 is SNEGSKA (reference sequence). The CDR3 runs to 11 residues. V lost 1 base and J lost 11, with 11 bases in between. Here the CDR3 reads CSARGTVEQYF. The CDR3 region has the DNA TGCAGTGCTAGAGGGACAGTAGAGCAGTACTTC.

For the CDR3, the DNA is TGCGCCAGCAGTGGCGGCCCAGGTACGCAGTATTTT. Translated: CASSGGPGTQYF. This chain joins TRBV10-2 and TRBJ2-3; D ambiguous. The CDR3 covers 12 residues. V was clipped by 4 bases and J by 8 bases, with 10 bases between them. Germline V lookup: CDR1 WSHSY, CDR2 SAAADI.

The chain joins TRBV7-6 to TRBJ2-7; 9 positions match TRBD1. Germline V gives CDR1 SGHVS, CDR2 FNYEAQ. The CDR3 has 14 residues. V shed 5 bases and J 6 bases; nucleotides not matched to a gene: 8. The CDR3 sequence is CASSPGTGKLEQYF. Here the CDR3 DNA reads TGTGCCAGCAGCCCGGGGACAGGGAAGCTCGAGCAGTACTTC.

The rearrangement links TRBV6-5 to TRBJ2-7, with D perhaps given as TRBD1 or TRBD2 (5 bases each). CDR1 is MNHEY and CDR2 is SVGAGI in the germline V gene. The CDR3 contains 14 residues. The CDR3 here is CASSYSRVRGPNHV. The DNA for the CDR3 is TGTGCCAGCAGTTACTCGAGGGTACGGGGACCCAATCATGTT.

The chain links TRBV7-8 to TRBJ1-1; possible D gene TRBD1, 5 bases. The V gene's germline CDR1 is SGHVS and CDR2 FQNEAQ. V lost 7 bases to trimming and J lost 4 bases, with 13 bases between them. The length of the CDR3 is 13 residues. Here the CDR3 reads CASKFGGTTEAFF. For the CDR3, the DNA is TGTGCCAGCAAGTTCGGGGGTACCACTGAAGCTTTCTTT.

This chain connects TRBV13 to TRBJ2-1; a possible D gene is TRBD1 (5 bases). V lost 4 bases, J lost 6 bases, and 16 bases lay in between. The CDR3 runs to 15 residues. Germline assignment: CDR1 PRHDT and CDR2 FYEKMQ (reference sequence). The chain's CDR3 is CASSYDRSPGNEQFF. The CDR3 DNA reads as TGTGCCAGCAGCTACGACAGATCTCCCGGCAATGAGCAGTTCTTC.

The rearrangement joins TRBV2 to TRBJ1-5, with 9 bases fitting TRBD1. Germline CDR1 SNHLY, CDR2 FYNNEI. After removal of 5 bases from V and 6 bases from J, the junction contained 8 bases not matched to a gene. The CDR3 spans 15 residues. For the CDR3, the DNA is TGTGCCAGCAGTACAGACAGGGGGTTAGGTCAGCCCCAGCATTTT. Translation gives CASSTDRGLGQPQHF. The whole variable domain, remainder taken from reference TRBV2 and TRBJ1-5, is EPEVTQTPSHQVTQMGQEVILRCVPISNHLYFYWYRQILGQKVEFLVSFYNNEISEKSEIFDDQFSVERPDGSNFTLKIRSTKLEDSAMYFCASSTDRGLGQPQHFGDGTRLSIL.

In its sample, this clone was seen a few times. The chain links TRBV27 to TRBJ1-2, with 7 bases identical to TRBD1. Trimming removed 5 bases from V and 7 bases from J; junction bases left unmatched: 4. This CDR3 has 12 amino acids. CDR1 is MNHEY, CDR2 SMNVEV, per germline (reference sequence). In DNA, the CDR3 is TGTGCCAGCAGTAACCAGGGGGTTGGCTACACCTTC. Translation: CASSNQGVGYTF.

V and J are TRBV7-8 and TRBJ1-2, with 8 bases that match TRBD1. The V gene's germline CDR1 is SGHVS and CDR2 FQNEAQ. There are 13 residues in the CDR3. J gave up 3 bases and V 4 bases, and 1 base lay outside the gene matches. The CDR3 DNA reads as TGTGCCAGCAGCTCGACAGGGGACTATGGCTACACCTTC. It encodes CASSSTGDYGYTF.

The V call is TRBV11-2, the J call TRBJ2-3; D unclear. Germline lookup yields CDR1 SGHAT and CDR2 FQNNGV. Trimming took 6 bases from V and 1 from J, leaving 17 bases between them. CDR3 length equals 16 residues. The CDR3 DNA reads TGTGCCAGCAGAAGTACCGCTTCCCTGGGCACAGATACGCAGTATTTT. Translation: CASRSTASLGTDTQYF.

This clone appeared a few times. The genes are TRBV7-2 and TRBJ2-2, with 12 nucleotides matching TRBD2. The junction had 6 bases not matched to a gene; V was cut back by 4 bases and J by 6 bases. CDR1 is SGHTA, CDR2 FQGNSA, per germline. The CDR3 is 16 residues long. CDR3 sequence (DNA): TGTGCCAGCAGCTCCCAGGGACTAGCGGGTTCCGGGGAGCTGTTTTTT. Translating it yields CASSSQGLAGSGELFF. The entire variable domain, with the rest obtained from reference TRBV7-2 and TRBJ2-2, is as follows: GAGVSQSPSNKVTEKGKDVELRCDPISGHTALYWYRQSLGQGLEFLIYFQGNSAPDKSGLPSDRFSAERTGGSVSTLTIQRTQQEDSAVYLCASSSQGLAGSGELFFGEGSRLTVL.

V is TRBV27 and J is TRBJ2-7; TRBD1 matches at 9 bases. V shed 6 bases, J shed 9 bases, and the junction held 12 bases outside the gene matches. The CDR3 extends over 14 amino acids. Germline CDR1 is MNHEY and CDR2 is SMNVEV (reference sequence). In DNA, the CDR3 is TGTGCCAGCAGGACCCGGGACAGGGACTTTGGGCAGTACTTC. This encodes CASRTRDRDFGQYF.